This T cell receptor (beta chain) was identified during a study of cytomegalovirus exposure and HLA in healthy donors. Study results and limitations: High specificity and sensitivity for cytomegalovirus status were reported for the classifier. Fewer N-insertions than the roughly 670-donor mean were reportedly shown by an Asian-associated ancestry cluster in a later analysis. Later on, an analysis showed TCR association rates differing by HLA locus, with DRB1 the most and HLA-C the fewest.

Concerning this clone itself: The antigen remains undetermined.

The PCR employed 60 Vbeta primers together with 13 Jbeta primers. Original methodology: An analysis performed later counted 60 million to 90 million unique TCR beta chains (roughly 11 million of them shared). The repertoire was sequenced with immunoSEQ multiplex PCR; TCRdb's copy has only in-frame clones and lacks some. V, J and clone size reflect that table, while D and trimming were determined from the DNA. The table lists 90,000 to 130,000 clones, 55% to 65% of them singletons. This sequence was found in a woman aged 25-40 years in good health and CMV-seronegative. The sequenced sample was PBMCs.

The CDR3 region has the DNA TGTGCCAGCACGGGGGGGGAGACCCAGTACTTC. Its protein product is CASTGGETQYF. The rearrangement joins TRBV2 to TRBJ2-5, with 8 bases aligning to TRBD2. The CDR3 has 11 amino acids. The germline V gene encodes CDR1 SNHLY and CDR2 FYNNEI. Unmatched junction bases numbered 0, after V lost 7 bases and J lost 5 bases.